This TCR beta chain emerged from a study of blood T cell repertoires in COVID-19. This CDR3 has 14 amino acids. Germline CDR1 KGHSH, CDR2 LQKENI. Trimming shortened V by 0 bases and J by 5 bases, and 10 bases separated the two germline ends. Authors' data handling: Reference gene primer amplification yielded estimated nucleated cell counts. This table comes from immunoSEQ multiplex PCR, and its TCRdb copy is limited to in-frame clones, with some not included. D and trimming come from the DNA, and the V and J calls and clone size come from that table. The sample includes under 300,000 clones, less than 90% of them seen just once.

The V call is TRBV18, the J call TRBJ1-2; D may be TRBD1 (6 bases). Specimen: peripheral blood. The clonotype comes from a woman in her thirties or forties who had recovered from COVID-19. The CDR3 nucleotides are TGTGCCAGCTCACCACCGGGGCAGGGGTATGGCTACACCTTC. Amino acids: CASSPPGQGYGYTF.